The 20 T cell receptor beta chains below were found in one sample sequenced in a study of blood T cell repertoires in COVID-19. Only in-frame clones appear in the TCRdb table, and some are missing; sequencing was by immunoSEQ multiplex PCR. Among under 200,000 clones listed, 83% were seen once. The sequencing input was peripheral blood. These receptors all stem from a woman older than 75 with acute or convalescent COVID-19.

The chain recombines TRBV7-2 with TRBJ2-1; D remains unclear. V was trimmed by 1 base and J by 0 bases, leaving 10 bases between them. This CDR3 spans 16 amino acids. CDR1 is SGHTA and CDR2 is FQGNSA in the germline V gene. CDR3 coding DNA: TGTGCCAGCAGCTTAGACGGAGCCCGCTCCTACAATGAGCAGTTCTTC. Translation: CASSLDGARSYNEQFF. Based on the CDR3 plus reference TRBV7-2 and TRBJ2-1, the full variable domain is GAGVSQSPSNKVTEKGKDVELRCDPISGHTALYWYRQSLGQGLEFLIYFQGNSAPDKSGLPSDRFSAERTGGSVSTLTIQRTQQEDSAVYLCASSLDGARSYNEQFFGPGTRLTVL.

The V and J genes are TRBV28 and TRBJ2-2; D may be TRBD2 (5 bases). CDR3 length: 14 amino acids. Between the trimmed V and J ends, which lost 6 bases and 4 bases, there was a span of 12 bases. CDR1 is MDHEN, CDR2 SYDVKM, per germline. The CDR3 reads CASRQGGVTGELFF. CDR3 sequence (DNA): TGTGCCAGCAGGCAAGGAGGTGTCACCGGGGAGCTGTTTTTT.

J is TRBJ2-7 and V is TRBV5-1; D possibly corresponds to TRBD1 (6 bases). CDR1 SGHRS and CDR2 YFSETQ come from the germline V gene. V lost 4 bases and J lost 2, with 13 bases in between. This CDR3 contains 14 residues. The CDR3 loop reads CASSDLQGPYEQYF. CDR3 coding DNA: TGCGCCAGCAGCGACCTACAGGGACCCTACGAGCAGTACTTC.

This chain uses TRBV9 with TRBJ2-1; D is unresolved. Trimming pared 0 bases from V and 8 bases from J, leaving 15 bases between. CDR3 length equals 15 residues. From germline, CDR1 is SGDLS and CDR2 YYNGEE. The CDR3 sequence: CASSVAGSPADEQFF. As DNA, the CDR3 is TGTGCCAGCAGCGTAGCCGGGTCTCCAGCAGATGAGCAGTTCTTC.

The genes are TRBV14 and TRBJ1-1; 7 nucleotides agree with TRBD1. Germline CDR1 and CDR2: SGHDN and FVKESK. After removal of 3 bases from V and 4 bases from J, the junction contained 8 bases not matched to a gene. CDR3 length equals 15 residues. The CDR3 region has the DNA TGTGCCAGCAGCCAGAGGACAGGTATGGCCACTGAAGCTTTCTTT. This gives the protein CASSQRTGMATEAFF.

This chain joins TRBV6-2 or TRBV6-3 and TRBJ2-1, with 11 bases that match TRBD1. Unmatched junction bases numbered 4, after V lost 4 bases and J lost 5 bases. The CDR3 length is 15 residues. CDR1 and CDR2 (germline): MNHEY, SVGEGT. This CDR3 reads CASSFGTGGDNEQFF. The CDR3 region has the DNA TGTGCCAGCAGTTTCGGGACAGGGGGAGACAATGAGCAGTTCTTC.

The chain is built from TRBV24-1 and TRBJ2-1, with D maybe TRBD2 (7 bases). This CDR3 comprises 17 residues. Trimming cost V 3 bases and J 3 bases, with 17 bases left between them. CDR1 is KGHDR, CDR2 SFDVKD, per germline. CDR3 DNA sequence: TGTGCCACCAGTGATCCCGCCCGGGGGGCGAGCTACAATGAGCAGTTCTTC. Translation gives CATSDPARGASYNEQFF.

The chain combines TRBV11-2 with TRBJ2-7, with 7 bases matching TRBD2. Germline loops: CDR1 SGHAT, CDR2 FQNNGV. After removal of 6 bases from V and 3 bases from J, the junction contained 8 bases not matched to a gene. The CDR3 consists of 14 residues. CDR3 DNA sequence: TGTGCCAGCAGTCAGAGCGGGGCTAACTACGAGCAGTACTTC. It encodes CASSQSGANYEQYF. Supplemented by reference TRBV11-2 and TRBJ2-7, the full variable domain reads EAGVAQSPRYKIIEKRQSVAFWCNPISGHATLYWYQQILGQGPKLLIQFQNNGVVDDSQLPKDRFSAERLKGVDSTLKIQPAKLEDSAVYLCASSQSGANYEQYFGPGTRLTVT.

The chain couples TRBV11-2 to TRBJ2-2, with 7 bases matching TRBD2. Trimming took 5 bases from V and 2 from J; bases not matched to a gene: 8. The CDR3 has 16 residues. From germline, CDR1 is SGHAT and CDR2 FQNNGV. The CDR3 loop reads CASSPRGGLNTGELFF. The CDR3 region has the DNA TGTGCCAGCAGCCCTCGTGGGGGACTAAACACCGGGGAGCTGTTTTTT.

The chain has TRBV6-5 and TRBJ1-6; a weak D match, TRBD1 (6 bases). CDR1 and CDR2 from the germline V gene are MNHEY and SVGAGI. The CDR3 has 15 residues. V was cut by 2 bases and J by 6 bases, with 11 bases left in between. The CDR3 loop reads CASSYLTGSNSPLHF. CDR3 nucleotides: TGTGCCAGCAGTTACCTGACAGGTTCTAATTCACCCCTCCACTTT.

The chain carries TRBV5-1 and TRBJ2-2; D uncertain. This CDR3 contains 14 residues. V lost 3 bases to trimming and J lost 4 bases, with 10 bases between them. Germline V gene sequence: CDR1 SGHRS, CDR2 YFSETQ. CDR3: CASSSELATGELFF. The CDR3 DNA is TGCGCCAGCAGCTCCGAATTGGCCACCGGGGAGCTGTTTTTT.

This chain uses TRBV2 with TRBJ2-3; 9 nucleotides agree with TRBD2. Looked up from germline, CDR1 is SNHLY and CDR2 is FYNNEI. Trimming cost V 3 bases and J 5 bases; bases outside gene matches: 6. The CDR3 runs 15 residues. DNA of the CDR3: TGTGCCAGCAGTGAGTTAGCGGGAGTGGGAGATACGCAGTATTTT. Protein sequence: CASSELAGVGDTQYF.

The chain links TRBV7-8 to TRBJ2-7; 7 bases align to TRBD2. Germline V gene sequence: CDR1 SGHVS, CDR2 FQNEAQ. The CDR3 extends over 15 amino acids. V gave up 4 bases and J gave up 1 base; unmatched junction bases: 7. The CDR3 protein is CASSSRDGGSYEQYF. For the CDR3, the DNA is TGTGCCAGCAGCTCTCGGGACGGGGGGTCCTACGAGCAGTACTTC.

The V gene is TRBV2, the J gene TRBJ1-4, with D uncertain. The CDR3 runs to 13 residues. The germline V gene has CDR1 SNHLY and CDR2 FYNNEI. V was cut by 6 bases and J by 8 bases, with 13 bases left in between. CDR3 protein: CASSESPYEKLFF. The CDR3 region has the DNA TGTGCCAGCAGCGAGAGTCCCTACGAAAAACTGTTTTTT.

The chain uses TRBV2 and TRBJ1-5; TRBD1 matches at 9 bases. Losses at the gene ends were 7 bases for V and 6 bases for J; bases not matched to a gene: 4. Germline V gene data show CDR1 as SNHLY and CDR2 as FYNNEI. CDR3 length equals 13 residues. The CDR3 protein is CASTQGAFQPQHF. DNA for the CDR3: TGTGCCAGCACACAGGGGGCTTTTCAGCCCCAGCATTTT.

The chain combines TRBV28 with TRBJ1-4; D is undetermined. The CDR3 contains 16 residues. V lost 6 bases and J lost 2, with 16 bases in between. CDR1 is MDHEN, CDR2 SYDVKM, per germline. CDR3 region: CASSSYGGLTNEKLFF. CDR3 bases: TGTGCCAGCAGCTCTTACGGTGGTCTGACTAATGAAAAACTGTTTTTT.

This rearrangement joins TRBV10-3 to TRBJ2-7, with TRBD2 matching 10 bases. Germline lookup yields CDR1 ENHRY and CDR2 SYGVKD. Trimming at V came to 8 bases and at J to 5 bases, leaving 6 bases not matched to a gene. The CDR3 runs to 13 residues. The CDR3 DNA sequence: TGTGCCATCTCGACTAGCGGGCGGAACGAGCAGTACTTC. Residues: CAISTSGRNEQYF.

The V and J genes are TRBV30 and TRBJ2-1, with 9 bases fitting TRBD2. Germline assignment: CDR1 GTSNPN and CDR2 SVGIG (reference sequence). The ends lost 0 bases at V and 7 bases at J; junction bases unmatched: 10. The CDR3 loop spans 16 amino acids. The CDR3 DNA is TGTGCCTGGAGTGTACAGGCGGGAGGGAGTTGGAATGAGCAGTTCTTC. Protein sequence: CAWSVQAGGSWNEQFF.

This clone was seen a single time. This rearrangement joins TRBV9 to TRBJ2-7; D is possibly TRBD2 (6 bases). The CDR3 length is 15 residues. V was pared by 4 bases and J by 5 bases, with 19 bases between. The germline V gene has CDR1 SGDLS and CDR2 YYNGEE. CDR3 residues: CASSITPGDGDEQYF. In nucleotides, the CDR3 is TGTGCCAGCAGCATAACCCCGGGAGACGGGGACGAGCAGTACTTC.

This clone was recorded once. V is TRBV15 and J is TRBJ2-7; a weak D match, TRBD1 (5 bases). CDR1 LNHNV and CDR2 YYDKDF come from the germline V gene (reference sequence). Trimming removed 0 bases at V and 0 bases at J, with 9 bases between. The CDR3 is 15 residues long. The CDR3 nucleotides read TGTGCCACCAGCAGAGATCGACAGAGCTCCTACGAGCAGTACTTC. It translates to CATSRDRQSSYEQYF.